This T cell receptor beta chain was sequenced in a study of T cells in Graves' hyperthyroidism and ophthalmopathy (dated by TCRdb to the late 2010s). General notes on the study: Peripheral blood samples were taken at the time of initial diagnosis, prior to any treatment. An independent validation cohort of around 20 hyperthyroidism patients and approximately 17 patients who later progressed to ophthalmopathy tested prospective prediction of ophthalmopathy. For training and testing, the 100 patients in the discovery cohort were randomly divided in a 7:3 ratio. TCR V-J signatures able to tell the groups apart were searched for in a discovery cohort of 95 or so patients, of whom around 43 had Graves' ophthalmopathy and some 60 had stable Graves' hyperthyroidism. According to the paper, TCR Vbeta CDR3 sequencing was carried out on some 130 peripheral blood samples, which came from 40 to 45 ophthalmopathy, around 74 hyperthyroidism and approximately 17 progressor patients. Following sampling, methimazole starting at 30 mg daily was given to hyperthyroidism patients, and high-dose intravenous methylprednisolone was given to ophthalmopathy patients. The study also compared thyroid tissue and blood T-cell repertoires from a handful of Graves' hyperthyroidism patients. The study at large found these results: Sample size was not statistically predetermined, and blinding of investigators to group allocation was not performed. In validation, the model predicted progression to ophthalmopathy with just under 71% sensitivity and roughly 75% specificity, a median of approximately 6.5 months before onset. Blood samples also contained most of the expanded thyroid clonotypes (frequency above 0.001), which suggests that blood repertoires may reflect thyroid immune responses. A model built on a 13 V-J signature distinguished ophthalmopathy from stable hyperthyroidism, reaching about 88% sensitivity and about 81% specificity in cross-validation and 80%/75% in testing.

Ophthalmopathy patients had moderately to severely active disease, with a Clinical Activity Score of 3 or more, a NOSPECS grade of 4 or more, and a disease duration of less than 3 months. Patients with uncontrolled infections, other autoimmune diseases, pregnancy or lactation were excluded. Diagnoses were based on clinical symptoms, serum thyroxine and TRAb, thyroid ultrasound and orbital computed tomography. PBMCs were isolated from roughly 10 ml of fresh peripheral blood by Ficoll-Paque density gradient centrifugation. Trizol reagent was used to extract total RNA, and RNA quality was then checked on an Agilent 2100 Bioanalyzer. Of note for this clonotype: Its antigen specificity is not known. No base-level quality is on record; no much larger clone is a single base apart.

From the cysteine through the phenylalanine, the CDR3 covers 15 amino acids. Here the CDR3 DNA is all that survives: 45 bases in frame from base 1. The germline V end is reduced by 5 bases and the J end by 5 bases; junction bases left unmatched: 10. According to the germline V gene, CDR1 reads SGHTA and CDR2 reads FQGTGA. TCR beta CDR3 regions were amplified from RNA transcripts. The TCR CDR3 was subjected to a first round of RT-PCR using the HTBI primer set and the Qiagen OneStep RT-PCR kit. Libraries were constructed in a second round of multiplex PCR, after which size selection and purification were performed. Paired-end sequencing of the libraries was performed with 100 bp reads on an Illumina HiSeq2000. On the authors' methods: Raw data were processed with SOAPnuke, discarding reads with adapters, uncalled bases, mean Phred below 15, or no exact constant-primer or identifier match. COPE v1.2.5 was used to merge the high-quality paired reads, and each unique nucleotide sequence was defined as a clonotype. Clonotypes were aligned to IMGT TRBV, TRBD and TRBJ reference segments using MiTCR v1.1. Only V-J combinations with frequency above 0.0001, covering 99.2% of repertoires, were analysed. The TCS score was defined as F50 (clonal expansion) divided by E x V (chaos), with BLOSUM62-based TCRdist calculated between CDR3 peptides within each V-J. Welch's t-statistics and random forest reduced around 550 V-J features to roughly 13, which were used in a naive Bayes classifier (R e1071). TCRdb trimmed public reads at Q25 via fastp, called clones via MiXCR and kept in-frame beta chains. A single entry per CDR3 protein holds the most common genes and DNA from its merged rows. The V and J calls follow TCRdb's processing rather than the paper's. The sample table shows 500,000 to 550,000 distinct CDR3 sequences, and about 20% are seen once. The ten largest clones capture roughly 50% of the sample.

Sequencing was carried out using blood. The sequence came from a man in his forties with Graves' ophthalmopathy. The rearranged segments are TRBV7-3 and TRBJ2-3; 7 bases in the junction line up with TRBD2. CDR3 protein: CASSLSGGGVDTQYF. The DNA sequence reads TGTGCCAGCAGCCTAAGTGGGGGAGGGGTAGATACGCAGTATTTT.